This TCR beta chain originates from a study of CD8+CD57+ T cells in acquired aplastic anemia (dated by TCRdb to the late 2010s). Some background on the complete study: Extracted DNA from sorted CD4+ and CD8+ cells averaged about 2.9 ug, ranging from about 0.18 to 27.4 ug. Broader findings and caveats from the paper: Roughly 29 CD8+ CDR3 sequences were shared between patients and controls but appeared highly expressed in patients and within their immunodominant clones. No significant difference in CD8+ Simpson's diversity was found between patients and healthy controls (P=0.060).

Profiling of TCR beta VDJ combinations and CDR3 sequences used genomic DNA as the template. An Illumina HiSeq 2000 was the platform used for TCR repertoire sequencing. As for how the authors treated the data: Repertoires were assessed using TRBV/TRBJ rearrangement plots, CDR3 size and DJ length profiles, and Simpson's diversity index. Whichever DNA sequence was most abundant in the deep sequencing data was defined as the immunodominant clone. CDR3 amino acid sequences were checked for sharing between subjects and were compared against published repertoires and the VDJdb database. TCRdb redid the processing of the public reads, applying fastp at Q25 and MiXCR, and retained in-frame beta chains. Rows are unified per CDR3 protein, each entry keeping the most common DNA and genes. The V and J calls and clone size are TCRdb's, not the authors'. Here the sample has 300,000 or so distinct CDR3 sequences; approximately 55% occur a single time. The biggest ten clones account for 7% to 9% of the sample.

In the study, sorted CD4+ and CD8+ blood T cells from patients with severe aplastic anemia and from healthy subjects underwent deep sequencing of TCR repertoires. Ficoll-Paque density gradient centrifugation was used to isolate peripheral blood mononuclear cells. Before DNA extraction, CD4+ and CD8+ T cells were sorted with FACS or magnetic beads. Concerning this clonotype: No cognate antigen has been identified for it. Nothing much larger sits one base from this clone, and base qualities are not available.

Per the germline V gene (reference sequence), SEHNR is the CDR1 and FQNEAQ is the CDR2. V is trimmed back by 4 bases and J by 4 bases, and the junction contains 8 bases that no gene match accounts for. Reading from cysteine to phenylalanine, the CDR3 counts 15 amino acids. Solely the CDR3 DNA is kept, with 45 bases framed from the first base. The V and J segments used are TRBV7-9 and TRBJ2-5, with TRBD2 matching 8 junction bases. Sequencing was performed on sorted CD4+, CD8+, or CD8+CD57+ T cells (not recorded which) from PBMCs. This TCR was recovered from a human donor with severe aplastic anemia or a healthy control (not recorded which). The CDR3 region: CASSYSGGLGETQYF. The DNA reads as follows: TGTGCCAGCAGCTATTCGGGGGGGCTAGGAGAGACCCAGTACTTC.